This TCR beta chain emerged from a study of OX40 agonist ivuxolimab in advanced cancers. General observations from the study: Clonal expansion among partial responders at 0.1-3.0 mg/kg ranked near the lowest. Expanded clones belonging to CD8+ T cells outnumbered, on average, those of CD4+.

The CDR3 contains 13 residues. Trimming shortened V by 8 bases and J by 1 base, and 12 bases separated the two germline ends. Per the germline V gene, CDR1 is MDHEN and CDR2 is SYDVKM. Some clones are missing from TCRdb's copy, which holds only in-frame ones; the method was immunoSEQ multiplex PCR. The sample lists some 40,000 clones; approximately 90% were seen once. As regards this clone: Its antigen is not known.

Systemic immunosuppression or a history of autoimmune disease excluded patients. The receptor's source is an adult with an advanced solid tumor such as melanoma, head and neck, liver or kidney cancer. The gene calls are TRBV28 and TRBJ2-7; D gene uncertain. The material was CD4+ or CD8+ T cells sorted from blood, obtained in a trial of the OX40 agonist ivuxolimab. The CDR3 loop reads CASAPWGSYEQYF. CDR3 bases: TGTGCCAGCGCCCCTTGGGGTTCCTACGAGCAGTACTTC.